Each of the 25 T cell receptor beta chains below was sequenced from the same sample in a study of blood T cell repertoires in COVID-19. The data were produced by immunoSEQ multiplex PCR, yet TCRdb's version contains in-frame clones alone and is incomplete. Here the sample spans more than 55,000 clones, approximately 90% being singletons. The sample comprised peripheral blood. All receptors come from a woman in her sixties or seventies with acute or convalescent COVID-19.

Points on this clone: An end of the junction does not agree with germline; a read error may underlie this. This chain uses TRBV7-9 with TRBJ1-5; D not resolved. Germline CDR1 and CDR2: SEHNR and FQNEAQ (reference sequence). The CDR3 runs to 11 residues. The CDR3 DNA reads as TGTGCCAGCGGCTTACAACAGCCCCAGCATTTT. Its protein is CASGLQQPQHF.

V gene TRBV19 combines with J gene TRBJ1-5; possibly TRBD1 for D (5 bases). V lost 2 bases and J 5 bases, leaving 16 bases between the germline ends. Germline V CDR1 and CDR2: LNHDA, SQIVND (reference sequence). The CDR3 is 16 amino acids. Written as DNA, the CDR3 is TGTGCCAGTAGTATAAGCCAGGGATCGTATTATCAGCCCCAGCATTTT. As protein: CASSISQGSYYQPQHF.

The rearrangement joins TRBV2 to TRBJ2-5; a possible D gene is TRBD2 (6 bases). This CDR3 spans 15 amino acids. The V gene's germline CDR1 is SNHLY and CDR2 FYNNEI. The ends were cut back, 4 bases at V and 5 bases at J, with 17 bases in the middle. This chain's CDR3 is CASSGRGKSGETQYF. The CDR3 nucleotides are TGTGCCAGCAGTGGACGGGGGAAGAGTGGGGAGACCCAGTACTTC.

The genes are TRBV10-3 and TRBJ2-3; tentative D call: TRBD1 (5 bases). The ends were cut back, 10 bases at V and 0 bases at J, with 14 bases in the middle. In germline, CDR1 is ENHRY, CDR2 SYGVKD. There are 14 residues in the CDR3. The CDR3 here is CATKAGPSTDTQYF. Written as DNA, the CDR3 is TGTGCCACCAAGGCAGGGCCAAGCACAGATACGCAGTATTTT.

The chain has TRBV7-6 and TRBJ2-1; D might be TRBD2 (6 bases). The germline CDR1 and CDR2 sequences are SGHVS and FNYEAQ. V lost 4 bases and J lost 7, with 11 bases in between. The CDR3 is 13 amino acids. The CDR3 spells CASSSRERNEQFF. CDR3 in DNA: TGTGCCAGCAGCTCCCGGGAGAGGAATGAGCAGTTCTTC.

The J gene is TRBJ1-3, the V gene TRBV7-9, with no clear D. Deletions cut 2 bases from V and 4 bases from J, with 12 bases between. The CDR3 consists of 15 residues. CDR1 and CDR2 (germline): SEHNR, FQNEAQ (reference sequence). The DNA for the CDR3 is TGTGCCAGCAGCTTAAGTACTTCCTGGGGAAACACCATATATTTT. Translation gives CASSLSTSWGNTIYF.

Only a few counts were recorded for this clone. This sequence joins TRBV30 and TRBJ1-2; D is unresolved. CDR1 is GTSNPN and CDR2 is SVGIG in the germline V gene (reference sequence). V was shortened by 0 bases and J by 7 bases, with 12 bases between the two germline ends. This CDR3 has 13 amino acids. The CDR3 reads CAWSVYEGLGYTF. DNA of the CDR3: TGTGCCTGGAGTGTGTATGAGGGCCTTGGCTACACCTTC.

This chain joins TRBV14 and TRBJ2-7, with D perhaps TRBD2 (7 bases). The CDR3 loop spans 17 amino acids. CDR1 is SGHDN and CDR2 is FVKESK in the germline V gene. The germline V and J ends were trimmed by 6 bases and 0 bases, with 21 bases remaining between them. The CDR3 nucleotides are TGTGCCAGCAGGGGGGGCGGGAGCATATCTGGCTCCTACGAGCAGTACTTC. Amino acid sequence: CASRGGGSISGSYEQYF.

In its sample, this clone was seen a few times. CDR3 sequence: CSVLGTGASGDYGYTF. The CDR3 DNA is TGCAGCGTTTTAGGGACAGGGGCCTCCGGGGACTATGGCTACACCTTC. This chain uses TRBV29-1 with TRBJ1-2, with TRBD1 matching 10 bases. CDR1 is SQVTM and CDR2 is ANQGSEA in the germline V gene. Germline trimming cut 5 bases from V and 3 bases from J; bases unmatched to any gene: 12. The CDR3 runs 16 residues.

V usage is TRBV18 and J usage is TRBJ2-3; 10 bases are a match to TRBD1. This CDR3 comprises 16 residues. The V gene end was trimmed by 3 bases and the J gene end by 9 bases; junction bases not matched to a gene: 12. CDR1 and CDR2 from the germline V gene are KGHSH and LQKENI. CDR3 bases: TGTGCCAGCTCACCCCGGGACAGGGGCCCAGGAGAGACGCAGTATTTT. Translated, it gives CASSPRDRGPGETQYF.

This chain uses TRBV6-2 or TRBV6-3 with TRBJ1-1; 10 nucleotides align to TRBD1. There are 17 residues in the CDR3. The ends lost 0 bases at V and 0 bases at J; junction bases unmatched: 4. Germline V gene data show CDR1 as MNHEY and CDR2 as SVGEGT. The CDR3 bases are TGTGCCAGCAGTTACTCGACAGGGGGCCATCTGAACACTGAAGCTTTCTTT. It is translated as CASSYSTGGHLNTEAFF.

The chain joins TRBV29-1 to TRBJ2-3, with 8 bases matching TRBD2. Germline loops: CDR1 SQVTM, CDR2 ANQGSEA. The CDR3 runs to 12 residues. The CDR3 nucleotides are TGCAGTTGTCGGGGGGGGGCAGATACGCAGTATTTT. This sequence encodes CSCRGGADTQYF.

V usage is TRBV28 and J usage is TRBJ2-7; D unresolved. Trimming cost V 6 bases and J 1 base, with 13 bases left between them. CDR3 length: 14 residues. The germline gives CDR1 MDHEN, CDR2 SYDVKM. CDR3 sequence: CASRVQEQSYEQYF. CDR3 nucleotide sequence: TGTGCCAGCAGGGTCCAAGAACAGTCCTACGAGCAGTACTTC.

The J gene is TRBJ1-1, the V gene TRBV28, with 8 bases fitting TRBD1. CDR1 is MDHEN and CDR2 is SYDVKM in the germline V gene. The CDR3 loop spans 13 amino acids. The junction had 13 bases not matched to a gene; V was cut back by 8 bases and J by 11 bases. The CDR3 sequence is CASWGGTGGYAFF. The CDR3 DNA sequence: TGTGCCAGCTGGGGAGGGACAGGAGGATACGCTTTCTTT.

This clone has only one observation. The gene calls are TRBV28 and TRBJ1-5; TRBD1 aligns across 8 bases. V was pared by 4 bases and J by 4 bases, with 6 bases of the junction left unmatched. Germline assignment: CDR1 MDHEN and CDR2 SYDVKM. The CDR3 has 15 amino acids. The CDR3 DNA reads TGTGCCAGCAGTTCCGGACAGGGAGAAAATCAGCCCCAGCATTTT. This encodes CASSSGQGENQPQHF.

J is TRBJ1-1 and V is TRBV6-5; possible D gene TRBD1, 5 bases. The V end lost 5 bases, the J end lost 0 bases, and 10 bases lay between the germline ends. The CDR3 covers 14 residues. The V gene's germline CDR1 is MNHEY and CDR2 SVGAGI. In DNA form, the CDR3 reads TGTGCCAGCAGTCACAGGTCCATGAACACTGAAGCTTTCTTT. Translation gives CASSHRSMNTEAFF.

Here the CDR3 DNA reads TGTGCCACCAGTGATTTGACCGACAGTCATAATTCACCCCTCCACTTT. This codes for CATSDLTDSHNSPLHF. The chain combines TRBV24-1 with TRBJ1-6, with a possible D match to TRBD1 (5 bases). Germline CDR1 and CDR2: KGHDR and SFDVKD. The V end lost 0 bases, the J end lost 5 bases, and 10 bases lay between the germline ends. This CDR3 region has 16 residues.

This sequence joins TRBV29-1 and TRBJ1-1, with 9 bases fitting TRBD1. Germline V gene lookup returns CDR1 SQVTM and CDR2 ANQGSEA. There are 13 residues in the CDR3. V lost 7 bases, J lost 0 bases, and 3 bases stayed unmatched. The CDR3: CSADRGMNTEAFF. CDR3 in DNA: TGCAGCGCAGACAGGGGGATGAACACTGAAGCTTTCTTT.

The chain is built from TRBV11-3 and TRBJ1-1; 8 bases agree with TRBD1. V shed 2 bases, J shed 4 bases, and the junction held 0 bases outside the gene matches. The germline V gene has CDR1 SGHNT and CDR2 YENEEA. The CDR3 runs to 13 residues. CDR3 DNA: TGTGCCAGCAGCTTAACAGGGGGCACTGAAGCTTTCTTT. Translated, it gives CASSLTGGTEAFF.

The chain combines TRBV5-1 with TRBJ1-2; 10 bases fit TRBD1. The CDR3 is 15 amino acids. The J segment lost 5 bases and the V segment lost 0 bases, leaving 4 bases of the junction unmatched. In germline, CDR1 is SGHRS, CDR2 YFSETQ. The CDR3 nucleotides are TGCGCCAGCAGCTTGGAAGGGACAGGGGTTTATGGCTACACCTTC. Its translation: CASSLEGTGVYGYTF.

This sequence joins TRBV5-8 and TRBJ2-3, with D tentatively TRBD1 (5 bases). Germline V lookup: CDR1 SGHTS, CDR2 YDEGEE. There are 14 residues in the CDR3. Between the trimmed V and J ends, which lost 7 bases and 1 base, there was a span of 13 bases. CDR3 sequence (DNA): TGTGCCAGCGACCACAGGCTTCGCACAGATACGCAGTATTTT. Its translation is CASDHRLRTDTQYF.

This clone occurred once. CDR3 sequence reads: CASSHLGTLKAGELFF. The CDR3 DNA is TGTGCCAGCAGCCACTTGGGGACTCTGAAGGCCGGGGAGCTGTTTTTT. This chain joins TRBV28 and TRBJ2-2, with D maybe TRBD2 (6 bases). The CDR3 runs to 16 residues. The germline V gene encodes CDR1 MDHEN and CDR2 SYDVKM. Trimming cost V 6 bases and J 6 bases, with 20 bases left between them. Filled out from reference TRBV28 and TRBJ2-2, the complete variable domain reads DVKVTQSSRYLVKRTGEKVFLECVQDMDHENMFWYRQDPGLGLRLIYFSYDVKMKEKGDIPEGYSVSREKKERFSLILESASTNQTSMYLCASSHLGTLKAGELFFGEGSRLTVL.

The CDR3 DNA follows: TGTGCCAGTACCTTTGGACAGGGCTATGGCTACACCTTC. Protein sequence: CASTFGQGYGYTF. The chain employs TRBV19 and TRBJ1-2; the match to TRBD1 covers 8 bases. V lost 7 bases to trimming and J lost 4 bases; unmatched junction nucleotides: 5. The length of the CDR3 is 13 residues. CDR1 LNHDA and CDR2 SQIVND come from the germline V gene (reference sequence).

A few counts support this clone. The chain's CDR3 is CASSLDTGVYSPLHF. CDR3 DNA: TGTGCCAGCAGCTTAGATACAGGGGTCTACTCACCCCTCCACTTT. The chain joins TRBV7-9 to TRBJ1-6, with 7 nucleotides matching TRBD1. The CDR3 runs 15 residues. The V gene end was trimmed by 1 base and the J gene end by 10 bases; junction bases not matched to a gene: 7. Germline V gene data show CDR1 as SEHNR and CDR2 as FQNEAQ (reference sequence).

The V call is TRBV19, the J call TRBJ2-3; no reliable D call. V was clipped by 1 base and J by 7 bases, with 9 bases between them. Per the germline V gene, CDR1 is LNHDA and CDR2 is SQIVND (reference sequence). The CDR3 has 13 amino acids. CDR3 sequence reads: CASSIATEYTQYF. CDR3 nucleotide sequence: TGTGCCAGTAGTATAGCAACGGAGTATACGCAGTATTTT.